This T cell receptor (beta chain) was profiled in a study of blood T cell repertoires in COVID-19. Study-wide background: COVID-19 samples collected from the United States, Italy and Spain covered acute and convalescent phases. The cDNA or gDNA used as material had been derived from T cells, B-cell-depleted T cells, or PBMCs.

Patients of the Seattle cohort, enrolled during active infection, were followed longitudinally. As processed by the authors: Amplification of reference gene primers was used by the study to estimate nucleated cell counts. Using immunoSEQ multiplex PCR, the repertoire was profiled, and TCRdb retains in-frame clones only, with some absent. V and J calls and clone size are copied from that table; D and trimming were computed from the DNA. The sample has roughly 120,000 clones; approximately 74% are singletons. About this clone itself: One junction end disagrees with the germline gene, perhaps due to a read error.

The sequenced sample was peripheral blood. This sequence originates from a man at least 80 years old with COVID-19, enrolled during active disease.

The CDR3, as DNA: TGTGCTAGCAGCCCAGGAAGCGGGTCTGCCTACGAGCAGTACTTC. Translated, it gives CASSPGSGSAYEQYF. The rearrangement joins TRBV7-7 to TRBJ2-7, with a tentative D call TRBD2 (6 bases). CDR1 and CDR2 from the germline V gene are SSHAT and FNYEAQ (reference sequence). CDR3 length: 15 amino acids. The variable domain in full, with the rest retrieved from reference TRBV7-7 and TRBJ2-7, is GAGVSQSPRYKVTKRGQDVTLRCDPISSHATLYWYQQALGQGPEFLTYFNYEAQPDKSGLPSDRFSAERPEGSISTLTIQRTEQRDSAMYRCASSPGSGSAYEQYFGPGTRLTVT.